The rows below give T cell receptor beta chains drawn from one sample of a study of human T cells and chemical hapten exposure. One entry per CDR3 protein, called by TCRdb with MiXCR from the RACE reads. The sample lists around 80,000 distinct CDR3 sequences; 8.6% were seen once. Sequencing was performed on whole blood. These receptors all come from a male donor in good health. Some clones in this sample may be carry-over from other donors' samples. CDR3s include the opening cysteine and the closing phenylalanine or tryptophan. D genes are given only for firm matches. Only part of the rows carry a size: once, few, many, or a class if the clone is expanded.

len	v_gene	j_gene	abundance	d_gene	CDR3nt	CDR3aa
13	TRBV14	TRBJ2-5	few	.	TGTGCCAGCAGCCGAGACTATCAAGAGACCCAGTACTTC	CASSRDYQETQYF
15	TRBV6-5	TRBJ1-1	.	.	TGTGCCAGCAGTTACTCGACCGGGGGCCCCACTGAAGCTTTCTTT	CASSYSTGGPTEAFF
15	TRBV4-1	TRBJ1-1	few	.	TGCGCCAGCAGCCAAGAAGAGGGGCGAAGGACTGAAGCTTTCTTT	CASSQEEGRRTEAFF
13	TRBV5-4	TRBJ1-1	many	.	TGTGCCAGCGAAGGGGCGACGAACACTGAAGCTTTCTTT	CASEGATNTEAFF
15	TRBV9	TRBJ1-6	.	TRBD1	TGTGCCAGCAGCGCGGGACAGAATTATAATTCACCCCTCCACTTT	CASSAGQNYNSPLHF
12	TRBV7-2	TRBJ2-5	few	.	TGTGCCAGCAGCAAACTCCAAGAGACCCAGTACTTC	CASSKLQETQYF
13	TRBV24-1	TRBJ2-5	few	.	TGTGCCACCTCGGACAGTCACCAAGAGACCCAGTACTTC	CATSDSHQETQYF
13	TRBV19	TRBJ2-3	many	.	TGTGCCAGTATTGGCGGGAGCACAGATACGCAGTATTTT	CASIGGSTDTQYF
15	TRBV21-1	TRBJ1-5	few	.	TGTGCCAGCAGTTCATATTTGGGTAGCAATCAGCCCCAGCATTTT	CASSSYLGSNQPQHF
13	TRBV20-1	TRBJ1-1	few	.	TGCAGTGCTAGACCGAGAGAGGGTACTGAAGCTTTCTTT	CSARPREGTEAFF
15	TRBV6-5	TRBJ1-5	few	TRBD1	TGTGCCAGCAGTTCCGGGACAGGGGGACATCGACCCCAGCATTTT	CASSSGTGGHRPQHF
14	TRBV6-5	TRBJ1-6	.	.	TGTGCCAGCAGTTACTCGACGGGCCCCCGCACCCTCCACTTT	CASSYSTGPRTLHF
16	TRBV19	TRBJ1-4	many	TRBD1	TGTGCCAGTAGCCCTCGACAGGGTGCGACTAATGAAAAACTGTTTTTT	CASSPRQGATNEKLFF
14	TRBV27	TRBJ1-3	.	TRBD1	TGTGCCAGCAGTCCGACAGGGCCTGGAAACACCATATATTTT	CASSPTGPGNTIYF
14	TRBV6-5	TRBJ1-6	few	.	TGTGCCAGCACGGAGAACTGGGGAAATTCACCCCTCCACTTT	CASTENWGNSPLHF
14	TRBV6-6	TRBJ2-4	many	.	TGTGCCAGCAGTAGCGATCTAGCCAAAAACATTCAGTACTTC	CASSSDLAKNIQYF
15	TRBV5-1	TRBJ1-1	few	.	TGCGCCAGCAGCCTGCTTGGAGGGATGAACACTGAAGCTTTCTTT	CASSLLGGMNTEAFF
13	TRBV7-3	TRBJ2-2	.	TRBD2	TGTGCCAGCCGGGAGGGCGACACCGGGGAGCTGTTTTTT	CASREGDTGELFF
17	TRBV4-2	TRBJ2-3	many	.	TGTGCCAGCAGCCAAGGGGGGCGGCGGCCTAGCACAGATACGCAGTATTTT	CASSQGGRRPSTDTQYF
15	TRBV12-3/TRBV12-4	TRBJ1-4	few	.	TGTGCCAGCAGTTTAGTTCGGGCTTCTAATGAAAAACTGTTTTTT	CASSLVRASNEKLFF
17	TRBV27	TRBJ2-1	few	.	TGTGCCAGCAGTTTAGGGGCCCCGTACAGGGGAGGGAATGAGCAGTTCTTC	CASSLGAPYRGGNEQFF
15	TRBV27	TRBJ2-3	.	TRBD1	TGTGCCAGCAGTTACGGACAGGGCGGCACAGATACGCAGTATTTT	CASSYGQGGTDTQYF
16	TRBV5-1	TRBJ2-5	many	.	TGCGCCAGCAGCTTGGGCGCCGGGTCGTTGGGAGAGACCCAGTACTTC	CASSLGAGSLGETQYF
12	TRBV12-3/TRBV12-4	TRBJ2-7	.	.	TGTGCCAGCAGGGGGCCTGCCTACGAGCAGTACTTC	CASRGPAYEQYF
11	TRBV13	TRBJ2-5	few	.	TGTGCCAGCAGCTCCCAACGGGGGCAGTACTTC	CASSSQRGQYF
15	TRBV9	TRBJ2-3	many	.	TGTGCCAGCAGCGAGCAGGACATCAGTAGGGATACGCAGTATTTT	CASSEQDISRDTQYF
14	TRBV5-4	TRBJ1-1	few	.	TGTGCCAGCAGCTCCCTTGGGGCAGGATCTGAAGCTTTCTTT	CASSSLGAGSEAFF
16	TRBV11-2	TRBJ2-1	.	TRBD2	TGTGCCAGCAGCTTAGGGCCTCGCGGGGGGGCCGATGAGCAGTTCTTC	CASSLGPRGGADEQFF
15	TRBV6-1	TRBJ2-7	.	TRBD2	TGTGCCAGCCGGGGGGGGGGAGCCCCCTCCTACGAGCAGTACTTC	CASRGGGAPSYEQYF
17	TRBV7-9	TRBJ2-3	.	.	TGTGCCAGCAGCTTAGCGCGGGTAGCGGAGCCCACAGATACGCAGTATTTT	CASSLARVAEPTDTQYF
20	TRBV12-3/TRBV12-4	TRBJ2-3	.	TRBD2	TGTGCCAGCAGTTTCCCGGGACTAGCGGGAGGGCCGGGTCCCATGGATACGCAGTATTTT	CASSFPGLAGGPGPMDTQYF
17	TRBV2	TRBJ2-6	many	.	TGTGCCAGCAGTGCAAACTCTGGCCTCTCTGGGGCCAACGTCCTGACTTTC	CASSANSGLSGANVLTF
12	TRBV6-5	TRBJ2-3	many	.	TGTGCCAGCAGAACAGAGTTTGGTACGCAGTATTTT	CASRTEFGTQYF
16	TRBV5-1	TRBJ2-7	few	TRBD1	TGCGCCAGCACCGGGACCGGGACAGGAGCGCTCTACGAGCAGTACTTC	CASTGTGTGALYEQYF
16	TRBV2	TRBJ2-3	.	.	TGTGCCAGCAGTGAAGAAAGGGCTTGGAGGGTAGATACGCAGTATTTT	CASSEERAWRVDTQYF
14	TRBV6-5	TRBJ2-7	.	.	TGTGCCAGCAGTTTTGGACCTTCTGGGGGGGAGCAGTACTTC	CASSFGPSGGEQYF
12	TRBV14	TRBJ1-5	many	.	TGTGCCAGCAGCCAAGAGGGCCAGCCCCAGCATTTT	CASSQEGQPQHF
11	TRBV14	TRBJ2-7	few	.	TGTGCCAGCAGCCTTGCTTGGGAGCAGTACTTC	CASSLAWEQYF
15	TRBV12-3/TRBV12-4	TRBJ1-5	.	.	TGTGCCAGCAGTTGGACAGTAACCAGCAATCAGCCCCAGCATTTT	CASSWTVTSNQPQHF
14	TRBV6-1	TRBJ2-2	few	TRBD1	TGTGCCAGTAGGACAGGGGGAAACACCGGGGAGCTGTTTTTT	CASRTGGNTGELFF
14	TRBV13	TRBJ1-1	few	.	TGTGCCAGCAGCCCCCGGTCCGGGGGGACTGAAGCTTTCTTT	CASSPRSGGTEAFF
13	TRBV5-1	TRBJ2-5	.	.	TGCGCCAGCACTCACAGGGAGGAAGAGACCCAGTACTTC	CASTHREEETQYF
17	TRBV7-8	TRBJ2-4	.	.	TGTGCCAGCAGCTCGGGGACTGAGCTGCTAGCCAAAAACATTCAGTACTTC	CASSSGTELLAKNIQYF
16	TRBV20-1	TRBJ2-6	.	.	TGCAGTGCTTTAGGGGCGCTGAGCTCTGGGGCCAACGTCCTGACTTTC	CSALGALSSGANVLTF
14	TRBV5-4	TRBJ2-7	few	.	TGTGCCAGCAGCTTGCCAGGGCCCACGGGGGAGCAGTACTTC	CASSLPGPTGEQYF
15	TRBV6-6	TRBJ1-1	.	.	TGTGCCAGCAGTTACGAGGGTTCTGTGAACACTGAAGCTTTCTTT	CASSYEGSVNTEAFF
15	TRBV5-1	TRBJ2-7	few	TRBD1	TGCGCCAGCAGCTTGGTTGAGGGGGCGCCCTACGAGCAGTACTTC	CASSLVEGAPYEQYF
13	TRBV29-1	TRBJ2-1	many	.	TGCAGCGTTGTAGTAGTCATGGATGGTGAGCAGTTCTTC	CSVVVVMDGEQFF
17	TRBV27	TRBJ2-3	few	.	TGTGCCAGCAGTTTAAATCCTTTACTAATTGGGATAGATACGCAGTATTTT	CASSLNPLLIGIDTQYF
12	TRBV20-1	TRBJ2-1	many	.	TGCAGTGCCATCCCCACGTTAAATGAGCAGTTCTTC	CSAIPTLNEQFF
14	TRBV25-1	TRBJ2-1	.	TRBD1	TGTGCCAGCAGTTTGACAGGGGGATTGGATGAGCAGTTCTTC	CASSLTGGLDEQFF
12	TRBV6-6	TRBJ1-2	.	.	TGTGCCAGCAGTTCATCGTTCTATGGCTACACCTTC	CASSSSFYGYTF
12	TRBV14	TRBJ2-7	.	.	TGTGCCAGCAGCCAAGGCGCATACGAGCAGTACTTC	CASSQGAYEQYF
15	TRBV27	TRBJ1-1	few	.	TGTGCCAGCAGTTCCCCTTGGGGGGGTTTCGCTGAAGCTTTCTTT	CASSSPWGGFAEAFF
12	TRBV7-2	TRBJ1-1	many	.	TGTGCCAGCAGAGGGGCGAACACTGAAGCTTTCTTT	CASRGANTEAFF
16	TRBV12-3/TRBV12-4	TRBJ2-1	.	TRBD2	TGTGCCAGCACCCGTCAGTCAGGCGGGGGGTACAATGAGCAGTTCTTC	CASTRQSGGGYNEQFF
15	TRBV27	TRBJ1-2	.	TRBD1	TGTGCCAGCAGCATAGGGGGCGCGGCTAACTATGGCTACACCTTC	CASSIGGAANYGYTF